This T cell receptor (beta chain) stems from a study of T cells in Graves' hyperthyroidism and ophthalmopathy. Overall study results and limits: Ophthalmopathy was predicted by the model a median of around 5.9 months ahead of onset.

In this sample, this clonotype turned up a few times. The antigen is not known. Amplification of TCR beta CDR3 regions was performed using RNA transcripts as template. Initially, a first-round RT-PCR of the TCR CDR3 employed the HTBI primer set. TCRdb re-derived calls from the multiplex PCR reads in MiXCR, one entry per CDR3 protein. This repertoire shows some 200,000 distinct CDR3 sequences, about a sixth found once; its top ten account for 50%. V lost 3 bases, J lost 6 bases, and 8 bases stayed unmatched. Germline V gene lookup returns CDR1 LNHDA and CDR2 SQIVND (reference sequence). The CDR3 loop spans 15 amino acids. Hyperthyroidism of Graves' type that showed no ophthalmopathy progression within 18 months was stable. PBMCs were obtained from about 10 ml fresh peripheral blood.

The J gene is TRBJ2-1, the V gene TRBV19; 7 bases map to TRBD2. The clonotype comes from a man aged 45-60 years with Graves' hyperthyroidism. The source material was blood. CDR3 nucleotide sequence: TGTGCCAGTAGTATTTTTCTAGCGGCTACCAATGAGCAGTTCTTC. Translated, it gives CASSIFLAATNEQFF.